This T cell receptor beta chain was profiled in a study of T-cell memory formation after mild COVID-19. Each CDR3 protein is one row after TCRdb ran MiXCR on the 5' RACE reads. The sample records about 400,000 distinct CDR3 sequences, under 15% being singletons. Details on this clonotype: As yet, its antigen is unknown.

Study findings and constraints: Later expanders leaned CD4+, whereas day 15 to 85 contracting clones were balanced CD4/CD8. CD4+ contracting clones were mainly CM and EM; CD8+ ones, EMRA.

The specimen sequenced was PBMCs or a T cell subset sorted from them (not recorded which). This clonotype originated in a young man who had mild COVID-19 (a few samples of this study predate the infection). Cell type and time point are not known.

CDR3 residues: CASSPGLPGNIQYF. The CDR3 region has the DNA TGTGCCAGCAGCCCCGGGCTACCCGGGAACATTCAGTACTTC. The chain recombines TRBV4-2 with TRBJ2-4; D is unresolved. CDR3 length: 14 amino acids. V lost 4 bases, J lost 7 bases, and 14 bases lay in between. Per germline, CDR1 LGHNA and CDR2 YNFKEQ.